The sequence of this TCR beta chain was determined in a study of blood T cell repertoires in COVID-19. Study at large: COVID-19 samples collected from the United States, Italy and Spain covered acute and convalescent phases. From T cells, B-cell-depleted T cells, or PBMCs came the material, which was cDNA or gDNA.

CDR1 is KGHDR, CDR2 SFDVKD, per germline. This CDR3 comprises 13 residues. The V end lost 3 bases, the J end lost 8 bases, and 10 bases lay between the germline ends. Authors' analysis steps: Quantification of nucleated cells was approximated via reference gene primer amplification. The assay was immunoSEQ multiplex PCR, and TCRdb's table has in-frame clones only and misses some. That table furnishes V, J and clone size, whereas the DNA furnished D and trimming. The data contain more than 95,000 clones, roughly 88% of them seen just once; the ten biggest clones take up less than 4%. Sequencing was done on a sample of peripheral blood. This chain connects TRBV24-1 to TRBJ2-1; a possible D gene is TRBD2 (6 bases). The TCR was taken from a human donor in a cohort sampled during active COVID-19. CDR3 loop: CATSDGGFYEQFF. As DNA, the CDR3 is TGTGCCACCAGTGATGGAGGGTTTTATGAGCAGTTCTTC.